One sample yielded the 18 T cell receptor beta chains listed below, sequenced in a study of blood T cell repertoires in COVID-19. Libraries were prepared by immunoSEQ multiplex PCR; TCRdb keeps only in-frame clonotypes and omits some of them. The table shows over 200,000 clones, with around 86% occurring only once. The specimen sequenced was peripheral blood. The receptors were gathered from a man in his sixties who had recovered from COVID-19.

The J gene is TRBJ1-6, the V gene TRBV19, with a possible D match to TRBD1 (6 bases). Germline-derived CDR1 and CDR2 are LNHDA and SQIVND (reference sequence). V lost 6 bases to trimming and J lost 4 bases, with 10 bases between them. This CDR3 has 14 residues. The CDR3 here is CASSTQGYNSPLHF. The CDR3 DNA is TGTGCCAGTAGCACTCAGGGGTATAATTCACCCCTCCACTTT. The full variable domain, completed using reference TRBV19 and TRBJ1-6, is DGGITQSPKYLFRKEGQNVTLSCEQNLNHDAMYWYRQDPGQGLRLIYYSQIVNDFQKGDIAEGYSVSREKKESFPLTVTSAQKNPTAFYLCASSTQGYNSPLHFGNGTRLTVT.

The chain joins TRBV3-1 (or the pseudogene TRBV3-2) to TRBJ2-2, with 8 bases that match TRBD2. The CDR3 consists of 14 residues. The ends lost 6 bases at V and 4 bases at J; junction bases unmatched: 4. Germline V CDR1 and CDR2: LGHDT, YNNKEL (reference sequence). The DNA of the CDR3 is TGTGCCAGCAGACTAGCGGAAATCACCGGGGAGCTGTTTTTT. It is translated as CASRLAEITGELFF.

This chain uses TRBV5-1 with TRBJ2-3; 12 bases align to TRBD2. The CDR3 runs 19 residues. Per germline, CDR1 SGHRS and CDR2 YFSETQ. J was trimmed by 0 bases and V by 0 bases; bases with no gene match: 8. The CDR3 sequence: CASSLGLAGGPRSTDTQYF. The DNA of the CDR3 is TGCGCCAGCAGCTTGGGCCTAGCGGGAGGGCCTCGTAGCACAGATACGCAGTATTTT.

This rearrangement joins TRBV5-6 to TRBJ1-2; 12 bases match TRBD1. The CDR3 sequence is 15 residues long. The V segment lost 3 bases and the J segment 7 bases; nucleotides outside the gene matches: 7. Germline V lookup: CDR1 SGHDT, CDR2 YYEEEE. The CDR3 DNA is TGTGCCAGCAGCTCGGGCGGGACAGGGGGCTTTGGCTACACCTTC. As protein: CASSSGGTGGFGYTF.

V and J are TRBV9 and TRBJ1-4; 9 bases are a match to TRBD1. The CDR3 extends over 15 amino acids. CDR1 and CDR2 from the germline V gene are SGDLS and YYNGEE. With 0 bases clipped from V and 8 bases from J, the junction kept 5 bases outside the gene matches. The DNA for the CDR3 is TGTGCCAGCAGCGTAGATGGGACAGGGAAGGAAAAACTGTTTTTT. Its protein is CASSVDGTGKEKLFF.

The J gene is TRBJ2-7, the V gene TRBV4-1; 8 nucleotides match TRBD1. Per germline, CDR1 MGHRA and CDR2 YSYEKL. The CDR3 consists of 16 residues. V was pared by 1 base and J by 5 bases, with 10 bases of the junction left unmatched. CDR3 sequence (DNA): TGCGCCAGCAGCCAAGGGATGGGTACAGGGGGGAACGAGCAGTACTTC. This codes for CASSQGMGTGGNEQYF.

The chain uses TRBV11-2 and TRBJ2-1; D is possibly TRBD2 (6 bases). CDR1 and CDR2 from the germline V gene are SGHAT and FQNNGV. CDR3 size: 16 residues. V lost 1 base, J lost 5 bases, and 15 bases lay in between. The chain's CDR3 is CASSLVSTSRNNEQFF. CDR3 nucleotide sequence: TGTGCCAGCAGCTTAGTTAGTACTAGCAGGAACAATGAGCAGTTCTTC.

The rearrangement links TRBV7-2 to TRBJ1-5, with D perhaps matching TRBD1 (6 bases). Looked up from germline, CDR1 is SGHTA and CDR2 is FQGNSA. This CDR3 is built from 17 residues. V lost 5 bases, J lost 0 bases, and 17 bases lay in between. CDR3 nucleotides: TGTGCCAGCAGCCCACAGCGGGGGGCCAATAGCAATCAGCCCCAGCATTTT. It encodes CASSPQRGANSNQPQHF. The whole variable domain, filled in from reference TRBV7-2 and TRBJ1-5, reads GAGVSQSPSNKVTEKGKDVELRCDPISGHTALYWYRQSLGQGLEFLIYFQGNSAPDKSGLPSDRFSAERTGGSVSTLTIQRTQQEDSAVYLCASSPQRGANSNQPQHFGDGTRLSIL.

The chain employs TRBV6-2 or TRBV6-3 and TRBJ2-4; TRBD2 aligns across 10 bases. Per germline, CDR1 MNHEY and CDR2 SVGEGT. The CDR3 is 21 amino acids. V lost 6 bases, J lost 0 bases, and 20 bases stayed unmatched. The CDR3 protein is CASSPRGESLAGVKAKNIQYF. The DNA of the CDR3 is TGTGCCAGCAGCCCCCGGGGGGAGAGTCTAGCGGGAGTGAAAGCCAAAAACATTCAGTACTTC.

The chain has TRBV28 and TRBJ2-5; D is ambiguous. The V gene lost 7 bases and the J gene lost 1 base, with 13 bases spanning the gap. This CDR3 is 14 amino acids long. Germline assignment: CDR1 MDHEN and CDR2 SYDVKM. CDR3 sequence (DNA): TGTGCCAGCACCTCCCCGGGTCTCCAAGAGACCCAGTACTTC. It specifies CASTSPGLQETQYF.

This clone was detected only a few times. This chain connects TRBV21-1 to TRBJ1-2. TRBV21-1 is a pseudogene segment. The CDR3 has 14 residues. The CDR3 loop is CASSKVEAGAGYTF. For the CDR3, the DNA is TGTGCCAGCAGCAAAGTTGAGGCGGGTGCCGGCTACACCTTC.

This clone was recorded a few times. The chain recombines TRBV29-1 with TRBJ1-2; D may be TRBD1 (5 bases). CDR1 and CDR2 (germline): SQVTM, ANQGSEA. The germline V and J ends were trimmed by 7 bases and 7 bases, with 16 bases remaining between them. The CDR3 totals 12 residues. CDR3 sequence: CSAEEGRAGYTF. DNA of the CDR3: TGCAGCGCTGAGGAGGGCAGGGCTGGCTACACCTTC. Drawing the rest from reference TRBV29-1 and TRBJ1-2, the complete variable domain is SAVISQKPSRDICQRGTSLTIQCQVDSQVTMMFWYRQQPGQSLTLIATANQGSEATYESGFVIDKFPISRPNLTFSTLTVSNMSPEDSSIYLCSAEEGRAGYTFGSGTRLTVV.

The chain combines TRBV7-2 with TRBJ1-2, with 7 bases identical to TRBD1. The CDR3 length is 13 residues. Trimming took 5 bases from V and 7 from J; bases not matched to a gene: 7. The germline gives CDR1 SGHTA, CDR2 FQGNSA. In nucleotides, the CDR3 is TGTGCCAGCAGCAAGACAGGGTGGGCTGGCTACACCTTC. Encoded protein: CASSKTGWAGYTF.

This chain uses TRBV19 with TRBJ2-3, with 11 bases aligning to TRBD1. Germline loops: CDR1 LNHDA, CDR2 SQIVND (reference sequence). The CDR3 loop spans 13 amino acids. The V segment lost 10 bases and the J segment 3 bases; nucleotides outside the gene matches: 3. CDR3 in amino acids: CAIGTGGTDTQYF. CDR3 in DNA: TGTGCCATCGGGACAGGGGGGACAGATACGCAGTATTTT.

The chain joins TRBV4-1 to TRBJ2-7, with 7 bases aligning to TRBD1. Trimming took 2 bases from V and 2 from J; bases not matched to a gene: 6. Germline assignment: CDR1 MGHRA and CDR2 YSYEKL. This CDR3 contains 15 residues. The DNA of the CDR3 is TGCGCCAGCAGCCAATATCGGGGACAGCCCTACGAGCAGTACTTC. Its protein is CASSQYRGQPYEQYF.

V is TRBV10-3 and J is TRBJ1-1, with unresolved D. The V and J ends lost 11 bases and 1 base respectively, with 11 bases between them. The CDR3 contains 12 residues. The germline V gene has CDR1 ENHRY and CDR2 SYGVKD. The CDR3 region has the DNA TGTGCCGCTCACCCGGGGAACACTGAAGCTTTCTTT. This translates into CAAHPGNTEAFF.

The J gene is TRBJ2-2, the V gene TRBV7-6, with D possibly being TRBD1 (6 bases). The germline V and J ends were trimmed by 1 base and 2 bases, with 14 bases remaining between them. In germline, CDR1 is SGHVS, CDR2 FNYEAQ. CDR3 size: 17 residues. CDR3 bases: TGTGCCAGCAGCTTAGAGGGCAGGGGCCCCAACACCGGGGAGCTGTTTTTT. Its translation is CASSLEGRGPNTGELFF.

The chain has TRBV30 and TRBJ1-4, with 8 bases identical to TRBD1. The junction had 3 bases not matched to a gene; V was cut back by 3 bases and J by 0 bases. Germline CDR1 and CDR2: GTSNPN and SVGIG (reference sequence). The CDR3 has 15 amino acids. In DNA form, the CDR3 reads TGTGCCTGGAGCAGGGGGCGGGCAACTAATGAAAAACTGTTTTTT. Protein: CAWSRGRATNEKLFF.